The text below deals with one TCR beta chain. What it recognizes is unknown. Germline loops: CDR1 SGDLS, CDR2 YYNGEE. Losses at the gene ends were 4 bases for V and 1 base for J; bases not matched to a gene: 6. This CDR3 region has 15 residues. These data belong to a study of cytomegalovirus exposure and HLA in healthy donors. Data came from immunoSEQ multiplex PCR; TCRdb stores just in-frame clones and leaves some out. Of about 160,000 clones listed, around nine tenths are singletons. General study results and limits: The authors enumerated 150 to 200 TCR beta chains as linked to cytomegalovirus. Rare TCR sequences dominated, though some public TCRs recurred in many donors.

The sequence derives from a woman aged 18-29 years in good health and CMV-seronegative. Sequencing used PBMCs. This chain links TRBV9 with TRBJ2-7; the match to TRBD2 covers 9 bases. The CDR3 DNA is TGTGCCAGCAGCTTTAGCGGGAGTGGATCCTACGAGCAGTACTTC. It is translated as CASSFSGSGSYEQYF.